Listed below are T cell receptor beta chains from one sample, sequenced in a study of CD8 T cells in Susac syndrome. TCRdb fed the immunoSEQ multiplex PCR reads into MiXCR, producing one record per CDR3 protein. This sample has under 250,000 distinct CDR3 sequences, with around 93% found just once. Sequences were obtained from CD4+ T cells from PBMCs. The receptors were sampled from a human donor with multiple sclerosis. Both conserved end residues are part of each CDR3. D genes are given only for firm matches. Clone sizes are given selectively: once, few, many, or a class where the clone is expanded.

clone_size j_call v_call d_call cdr3_aa cdr3_nt
- TRBJ1-5 TRBV20-1 TRBD1 CSARDRSAGQVINQPQHF TGCAGTGCTAGAGATCGGAGTGCCGGACAGGTGATCAATCAGCCCCAGCATTTT
- TRBJ2-2 TRBV2 - CASSEQGIRTGELFF TGTGCCAGCAGTGAACAGGGTATAAGGACCGGGGAGCTGTTTTTT
- TRBJ2-1 TRBV19 - CASSTLSSYNEQFF TGTGCCAGCAGTACCCTCAGCTCCTACAATGAGCAGTTCTTC
- TRBJ2-7 TRBV12-3/TRBV12-4 - CASSQDAGAYEQYF TGTGCCAGCTCCCAGGACGCAGGGGCCTACGAGCAGTACTTC
few TRBJ2-2 TRBV19 - CASSIRANTGELFF TGTGCCAGTAGTATTCGCGCGAACACCGGGGAGCTGTTTTTT
- TRBJ2-4 TRBV10-3 - CAISEAVPGRTPNIQYF TGTGCCATCAGTGAGGCCGTACCGGGCCGCACCCCAAACATTCAGTACTTC
- TRBJ2-5 TRBV20-1 TRBD2 CSAWRLAGGQLTGETQYF TGCAGTGCTTGGAGGCTAGCGGGAGGACAACTAACGGGGGAGACCCAGTACTTC
once TRBJ1-2 TRBV30 - CAWSRTVSGYTF TGTGCCTGGAGTCGCACAGTGTCCGGCTACACCTTC
few TRBJ1-3 TRBV20-1 - CSARVVDTIYF TGCAGTGCTAGAGTGGTGGACACCATATATTTT
- TRBJ2-7 TRBV6-5 TRBD2 CASSSIGLAGVSYEQYF TGTGCCAGCAGTTCCATCGGACTAGCGGGGGTTTCCTACGAGCAGTACTTC
- TRBJ2-3 TRBV5-1 - CASDWGAGADTQYF TGCGCCAGCGATTGGGGGGCGGGCGCAGATACGCAGTATTTT
- TRBJ1-5 TRBV5-1 - CASSLIGGENQPQHF TGCGCCAGCAGCTTGATAGGCGGGGAGAATCAGCCCCAGCATTTT
- TRBJ1-1 TRBV3-1 TRBD1 CASRRGQVTEAFF TGTGCCAGCAGACGTGGACAGGTGACTGAAGCTTTCTTT
- TRBJ1-1 TRBV7-2 TRBD1 CASSLYRGGGTEAFF TGTGCCAGCAGCTTGTACAGGGGAGGGGGCACTGAAGCTTTCTTT
- TRBJ2-1 TRBV5-1 TRBD1 CASSSGQGIDEQFF TGCGCCAGCAGCTCGGGACAGGGGATCGATGAGCAGTTCTTC
few TRBJ2-7 TRBV30 TRBD2 CAWSARLAGDYEQYF TGTGCCTGGAGTGCCCGACTAGCGGGGGATTACGAGCAGTACTTC
- TRBJ1-2 TRBV7-9 TRBD1 CASSPAGQRNYGYTF TGTGCCAGCAGCCCCGCGGGACAGAGAAACTATGGCTACACCTTC
- TRBJ1-1 TRBV5-4 - CASSPPPAGENTEAFF TGTGCCAGCAGCCCACCCCCCGCGGGGGAGAACACTGAAGCTTTCTTT
- TRBJ2-3 TRBV14 TRBD2 CASSQEATSADTQYF TGTGCCAGCAGCCAAGAAGCGACTAGCGCAGATACGCAGTATTTT
- TRBJ1-5 TRBV10-3 TRBD1 CAISELGTGTNQPQHF TGTGCCATCAGTGAGTTAGGGACAGGGACCAATCAGCCCCAGCATTTT
- TRBJ1-2 TRBV20-1 TRBD1 CSASGEGTGGGYGYTF TGCAGTGCTAGCGGAGAAGGGACAGGGGGGGGCTATGGCTACACCTTC
- TRBJ2-3 TRBV5-1 - CASSPRGHLSTDTQYF TGCGCCAGCAGCCCAAGGGGACACTTAAGCACAGATACGCAGTATTTT
- TRBJ2-3 TRBV27 - CASSFLGSPHTQYF TGTGCCAGCAGTTTCCTTGGGTCCCCTCATACGCAGTATTTT
- TRBJ2-5 TRBV3-1 TRBD2 CASSQETSTETQYF TGTGCCAGCAGCCAAGAGACTAGCACAGAGACCCAGTACTTC
- TRBJ2-7 TRBV27 - CASRRQVGLYEQYF TGTGCCAGCAGAAGACAGGTTGGACTCTACGAGCAGTACTTC
- TRBJ2-1 TRBV7-2 TRBD1 CASSRDRGAYNEQFF TGTGCCAGCAGCAGGGACAGGGGAGCCTACAATGAGCAGTTCTTC
- TRBJ1-2 TRBV6-4 TRBD1 CASSEDRGGDYGYTF TGTGCCAGCAGCGAGGACAGGGGTGGTGACTATGGCTACACCTTC
- TRBJ1-3 TRBV9 - CASSGFSGNTIYF TGTGCCAGCAGCGGATTCTCTGGAAACACCATATATTTT
- TRBJ1-4 TRBV20-1 - CSARVRSNEKLFF TGCAGTGCTAGGGTGAGATCAAATGAAAAACTGTTTTTT
- TRBJ2-3 TRBV20-1 TRBD2 CSSFPGLAGDTQYF TGCAGTTCATTCCCGGGACTAGCGGGAGATACGCAGTATTTT
- TRBJ2-3 TRBV6-4 - CASSASGTGADTQYF TGTGCCAGCAGCGCTAGCGGGACAGGGGCAGATACGCAGTATTTT
- TRBJ2-2 TRBV2 - CASSESTFTGELFF TGTGCCAGCAGTGAATCGACTTTTACCGGGGAGCTGTTTTTT